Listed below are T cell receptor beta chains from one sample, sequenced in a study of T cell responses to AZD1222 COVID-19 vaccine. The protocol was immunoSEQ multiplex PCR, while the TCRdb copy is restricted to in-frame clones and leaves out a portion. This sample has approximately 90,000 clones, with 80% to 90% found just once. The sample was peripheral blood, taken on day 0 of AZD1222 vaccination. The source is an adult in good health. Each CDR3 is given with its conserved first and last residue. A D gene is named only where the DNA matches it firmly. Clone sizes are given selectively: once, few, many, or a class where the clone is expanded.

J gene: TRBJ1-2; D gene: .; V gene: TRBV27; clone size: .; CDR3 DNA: TGTGCCAGCACCACAACCACCTTC; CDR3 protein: CASTTTTF
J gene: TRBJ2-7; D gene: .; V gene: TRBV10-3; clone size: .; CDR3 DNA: TGTGCCATCAGTGATCCTGGGACGTCCTACGAGCAGTACTTC; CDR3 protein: CAISDPGTSYEQYF
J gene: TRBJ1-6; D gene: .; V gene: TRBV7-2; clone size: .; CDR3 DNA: TGTGCCAGCAGTCGAACACTGGACAGATATAATTCACCCCTCCACTTT; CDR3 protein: CASSRTLDRYNSPLHF
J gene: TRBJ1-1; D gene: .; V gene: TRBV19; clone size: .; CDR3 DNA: TGTGCCAGTAGTATAGCTTCAGCAGGGTCTGGCACTGAAGCTTTCTTT; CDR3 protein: CASSIASAGSGTEAFF
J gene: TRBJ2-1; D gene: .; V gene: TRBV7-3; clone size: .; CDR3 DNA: TGTGCCAGCATCCGACCGGGACTTGAGCAGTTCTTC; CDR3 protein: CASIRPGLEQFF
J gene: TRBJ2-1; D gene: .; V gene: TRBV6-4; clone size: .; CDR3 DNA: TGTGCCAGCAGCTGGACTTCCTCCTACAATGAGCAGTTCTTC; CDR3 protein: CASSWTSSYNEQFF
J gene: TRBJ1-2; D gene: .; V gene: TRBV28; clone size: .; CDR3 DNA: TGTGCCAGCAGTTTCCGGCCCGGTGGCTACACCTTC; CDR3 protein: CASSFRPGGYTF
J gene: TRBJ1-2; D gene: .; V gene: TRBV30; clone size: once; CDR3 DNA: TGTGCCTGGAAGCTTCAAGAAGATCTTGGCTACACCTTC; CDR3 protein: CAWKLQEDLGYTF
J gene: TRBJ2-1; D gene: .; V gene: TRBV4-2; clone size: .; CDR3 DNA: TGTGCCAGCAGCCACATACAGGCTTCCCAGCTCAATGAGCAGTTCTTC; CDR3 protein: CASSHIQASQLNEQFF
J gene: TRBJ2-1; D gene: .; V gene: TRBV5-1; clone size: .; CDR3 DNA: TGCGCCAGCACCTTATCGGACAGCCTATACAATGAGCAGTTCTTC; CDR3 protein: CASTLSDSLYNEQFF
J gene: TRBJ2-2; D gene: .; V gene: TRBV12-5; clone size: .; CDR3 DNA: TGTGCTAGTACGAGAACGGGGCTCGGCACCGGGGAGCTGTTTTTT; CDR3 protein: CASTRTGLGTGELFF
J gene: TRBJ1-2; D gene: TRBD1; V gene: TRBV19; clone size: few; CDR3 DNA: TGTGCCAGTAGTATAGGCCCCGACAGGGCCTTC; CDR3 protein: CASSIGPDRAF
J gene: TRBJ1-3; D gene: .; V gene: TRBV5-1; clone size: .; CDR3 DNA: TGCGCCAGCAGCTTGGGGGGTAACTCTGGAAACACCATATATTTT; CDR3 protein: CASSLGGNSGNTIYF
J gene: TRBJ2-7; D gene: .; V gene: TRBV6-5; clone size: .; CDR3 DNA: TGTGCCAGCGCGGCGGAGGGGGGGGCGAGGGAGCAGTACTTC; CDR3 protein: CASAAEGGAREQYF
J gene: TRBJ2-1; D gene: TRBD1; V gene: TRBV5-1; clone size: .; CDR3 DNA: TGCGCCAGCAGCTCTAGGACAGGGGGCTCCTACAATGAGCAGTTCTTC; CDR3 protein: CASSSRTGGSYNEQFF
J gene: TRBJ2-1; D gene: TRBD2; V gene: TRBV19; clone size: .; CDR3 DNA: TGTGCCAGTAGTATAGCCCCCGGGACTAGCGGGTGGTCGTACAATGAGCAGTTCTTC; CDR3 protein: CASSIAPGTSGWSYNEQFF
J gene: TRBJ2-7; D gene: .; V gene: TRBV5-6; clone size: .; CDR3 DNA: TGTGCCAGCAGCTTGGTGGGGGGTAACTACGAGCAGTACTTC; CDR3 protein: CASSLVGGNYEQYF
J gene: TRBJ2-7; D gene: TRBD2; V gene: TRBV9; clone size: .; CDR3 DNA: TGTGCCAGCAGCGTAGGACTAGCGGATGCCTACGAGCAGTACTTC; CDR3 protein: CASSVGLADAYEQYF
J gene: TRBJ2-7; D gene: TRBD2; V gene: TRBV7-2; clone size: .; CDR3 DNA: TGTGCCAGCAGTCCCCCCGGGCTAGCGGGAACAGAGCAGTACTTC; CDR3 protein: CASSPPGLAGTEQYF
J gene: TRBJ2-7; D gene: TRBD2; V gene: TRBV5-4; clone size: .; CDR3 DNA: TGTGCCAGCAGCGCCGCTCGAGGGACTAGCGGATACGAGCAGTACTTC; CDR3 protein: CASSAARGTSGYEQYF
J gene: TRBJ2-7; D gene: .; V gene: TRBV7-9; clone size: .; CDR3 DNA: TGTGCCAGCAGCACAGGGACTTTATACGAGCAGTACTTC; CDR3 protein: CASSTGTLYEQYF
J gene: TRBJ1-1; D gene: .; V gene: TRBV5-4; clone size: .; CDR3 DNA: TGTGCCAGCAGCCCTCCGGTAGGTGGGGTGAACACTGAAGCTTTCTTT; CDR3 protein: CASSPPVGGVNTEAFF
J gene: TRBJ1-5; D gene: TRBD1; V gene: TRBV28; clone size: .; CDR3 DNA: TGTGCCAGCAGTTCATTACAGGGGTCCCATCAGCCCCAGCATTTT; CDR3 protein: CASSSLQGSHQPQHF
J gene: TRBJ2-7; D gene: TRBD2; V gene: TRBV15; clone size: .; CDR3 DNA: TGTGCCACCAGCACCCCCTGGCTAGCGGGAGAAGGGCAGTACTTC; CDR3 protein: CATSTPWLAGEGQYF
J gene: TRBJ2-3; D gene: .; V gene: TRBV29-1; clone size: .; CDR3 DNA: TGCAGCGGCGGCACAGATACGCAGTATTTT; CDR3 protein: CSGGTDTQYF
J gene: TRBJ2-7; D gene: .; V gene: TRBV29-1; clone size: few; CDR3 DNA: TGCAGCGTTGAATGGGCAGCAACCCCCTACGAGCAGTACTTC; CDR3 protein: CSVEWAATPYEQYF
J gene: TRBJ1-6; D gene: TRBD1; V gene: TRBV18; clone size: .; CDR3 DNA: TGTGCCAGCTCACCAAGGGACAGGGTCAATTCACCCCTCCACTTT; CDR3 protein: CASSPRDRVNSPLHF
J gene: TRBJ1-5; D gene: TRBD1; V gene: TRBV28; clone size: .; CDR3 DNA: TGTGCCAGCAGTTTGCCTACTCCTCCGGGACAGGGGAAACAGCCCCAGCATTTT; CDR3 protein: CASSLPTPPGQGKQPQHF
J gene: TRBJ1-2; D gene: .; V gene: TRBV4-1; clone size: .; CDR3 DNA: TGCGCCAGCAGCCCATGGGGGGACTATGGCTACACCTTC; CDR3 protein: CASSPWGDYGYTF
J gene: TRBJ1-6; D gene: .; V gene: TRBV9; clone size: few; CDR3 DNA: TGTGCCAGCAGCGGAAGACAGAGGGACAATTCACCCCTCCACTTT; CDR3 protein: CASSGRQRDNSPLHF
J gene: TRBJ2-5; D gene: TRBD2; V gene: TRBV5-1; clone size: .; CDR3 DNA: TGCGCCAGCAGCTTGAGTGGCGGGAGGGCCAGCGGGACCCAGTACTTC; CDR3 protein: CASSLSGGRASGTQYF
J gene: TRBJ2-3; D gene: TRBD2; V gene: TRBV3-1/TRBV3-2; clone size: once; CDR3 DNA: TGTGCCAGCAGCCCGAGGGTACTAGCGACGAAAAGCACAGATACGCAGTATTTT; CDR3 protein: CASSPRVLATKSTDTQYF
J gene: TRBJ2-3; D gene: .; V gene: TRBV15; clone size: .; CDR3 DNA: TGTGCCACCAGCAGAGAAGGAAGCACAGATACGCAGTATTTT; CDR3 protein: CATSREGSTDTQYF
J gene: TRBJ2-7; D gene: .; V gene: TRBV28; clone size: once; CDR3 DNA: TGTGCCAGCAGTGCGCCCTTATCCTACGAGCAGTACTTC; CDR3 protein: CASSAPLSYEQYF
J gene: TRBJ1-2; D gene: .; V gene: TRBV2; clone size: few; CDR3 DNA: TGTGCCAGCGGGGAGGGGGTGTACTATGGCTACACCTTC; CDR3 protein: CASGEGVYYGYTF
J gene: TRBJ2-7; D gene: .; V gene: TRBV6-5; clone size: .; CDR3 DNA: TGTGCCAGCCGGGACTCCTACGAGCAGTACTTC; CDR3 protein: CASRDSYEQYF